Below, 7 T cell receptor beta chains from the same sample are listed, as sequenced in a study of type 1 regulatory T cells. One entry per CDR3 protein, called by TCRdb with MiXCR from the reads. This table holds about 14,000 distinct CDR3 sequences, roughly 15% found once. No antigen is known for these receptors. Sequencing was performed on cultured T cells, either the whole culture or a sorted T cell fraction (not recorded which). These receptors came from a human donor in good health.

Regarding this clonotype: A read error may explain this, as a much larger clone is one base away. V gene TRBV29-1 combines with J gene TRBJ2-3; 12 bases align to TRBD2. Per the germline V gene, CDR1 is SQVTM and CDR2 is ANQGSEA. The CDR3 extends over 16 amino acids. After removal of 1 base from V and 4 bases from J, the junction contained 6 bases not matched to a gene. The CDR3 nucleotides read TGCAGCGTTGAAGGGACTAGCGGGGCTAGCGCAGATACGCAGTATTTT. Amino acid sequence: CSVEGTSGASADTQYF.

In its sample, this clonotype was seen a few times. The V gene is TRBV7-2, the J gene TRBJ2-7; TRBD1 matches at 7 bases. V was pared by 3 bases and J by 7 bases, with 6 bases of the junction left unmatched. The CDR3 has 13 amino acids. The V gene's germline CDR1 is SGHTA and CDR2 FQGNSA. In DNA form, the CDR3 reads TGTGCCAGCAGCTTTGACAGGGCAGGGGAGCAGTACTTC. Amino acid sequence: CASSFDRAGEQYF. The entire variable domain, with the rest obtained from reference TRBV7-2 and TRBJ2-7, is as follows: GAGVSQSPSNKVTEKGKDVELRCDPISGHTALYWYRQSLGQGLEFLIYFQGNSAPDKSGLPSDRFSAERTGGSVSTLTIQRTQQEDSAVYLCASSFDRAGEQYFGPGTRLTVT.

This clonotype was observed at least ten times. CDR3 nucleotide sequence: TGTGCCAGCTCTTTCGGCTACGAGCAGTACTTC. It specifies CASSFGYEQYF. The chain employs TRBV28 and TRBJ2-7; D unclear. This CDR3 contains 11 residues. V lost 8 bases and J 3 bases, leaving 8 bases between the germline ends. CDR1 and CDR2 from the germline V gene are MDHEN and SYDVKM.

This clonotype was detected many times. This chain uses TRBV5-1 with TRBJ2-7; D is unresolved. This CDR3 contains 15 residues. V lost 0 bases and J 5 bases, leaving 15 bases between the germline ends. Looked up from germline, CDR1 is SGHRS and CDR2 is YFSETQ. In nucleotides, the CDR3 is TGCGCCAGCAGCTTGGACCCCACGTCGATCGACGAGCAGTACTTC. Protein product: CASSLDPTSIDEQYF.

This clonotype occurred many times. This chain joins TRBV2 and TRBJ2-5; a weak D match, TRBD1 (6 bases). Looked up from germline, CDR1 is SNHLY and CDR2 is FYNNEI. The CDR3 sequence is 15 residues long. V dropped 1 base and J dropped 5 bases, with 14 bases sitting between them. The CDR3 nucleotides are TGTGCCAGCAGTGAAGAGGCCAGGGGATGGGAGACCCAGTACTTC. It is translated as CASSEEARGWETQYF.

This clonotype came up many times. The chain links TRBV12-3 or TRBV12-4 to TRBJ2-5, with 7 positions matching TRBD1. J gave up 14 bases and V 3 bases, and 12 bases lay outside the gene matches. The CDR3 extends over 13 amino acids. The CDR3 DNA is TGTGCCAGCAGTTTGTCCAGGGACAGAACGGGCTACTTC. Translated: CASSLSRDRTGYF.

The chain joins TRBV20-1 to TRBJ2-1; D ambiguous. V was trimmed by 6 bases and J by 0 bases, leaving 12 bases between them. This CDR3 region has 14 residues. Germline CDR1 is DFQATT and CDR2 is SNEGSKA (reference sequence). CDR3 coding DNA: TGCAGTGCCCTAGGAAGGAGCTCCTACAATGAGCAGTTCTTC. This translates into CSALGRSSYNEQFF.